A single sample gave rise to the 4 T cell receptor beta chains below, sequenced in a study of OX40 agonist ivuxolimab in advanced cancers. Here immunoSEQ multiplex PCR was the method, and the copy in TCRdb shows in-frame clones only, minus some. The sample has about 28,000 clones, 87% seen once. This specimen was CD4+ or CD8+ T cells sorted from blood, taken in a trial of the OX40 agonist ivuxolimab. Receptor source: an adult with an advanced solid tumor such as melanoma, head and neck, liver or kidney cancer.

The count of this clone is one. The CDR3 DNA reads TGTGCCAGCAGCCTTGACACCAACACTGAAGCTTTCTTT. Encoded protein: CASSLDTNTEAFF. The chain links TRBV5-4 to TRBJ1-1, with unresolved D. V was clipped by 4 bases and J by 2 bases, with 9 bases between them. Looked up from germline, CDR1 is SGHNT and CDR2 is YYREEE (reference sequence). The CDR3 contains 13 residues.

V and J are TRBV10-3 and TRBJ1-5, with 8 bases that match TRBD1. The CDR3 sequence is 16 residues long. CDR1 is ENHRY, CDR2 SYGVKD, per germline. The V gene end was trimmed by 3 bases and the J gene end by 1 base; junction bases not matched to a gene: 5. The chain's CDR3 is CAISDRDRGSNQPQHF. The DNA of the CDR3 is TGTGCCATCAGTGACCGAGACAGGGGAAGCAATCAGCCCCAGCATTTT.

The V gene is TRBV9, the J gene TRBJ2-3; the match to TRBD2 covers 11 bases. V was pared by 3 bases and J by 3 bases, with 6 bases of the junction left unmatched. This CDR3 region has 16 residues. Germline assignment: CDR1 SGDLS and CDR2 YYNGEE. The CDR3 DNA is TGTGCCAGCAGCGCCCTCATAGCGGGAGGGACAGATACGCAGTATTTT. Its protein is CASSALIAGGTDTQYF.

The J gene is TRBJ1-4, the V gene TRBV7-2; tentatively, D is TRBD1 (5 bases). Trimming cost V 7 bases and J 5 bases, with 17 bases left between them. Germline CDR1 and CDR2: SGHTA and FQGNSA. CDR3 length equals 15 residues. The DNA for the CDR3 is TGTGCCAGCACCCAACCGAGCGCAGGGAATGAAAAACTGTTTTTT. This encodes CASTQPSAGNEKLFF.